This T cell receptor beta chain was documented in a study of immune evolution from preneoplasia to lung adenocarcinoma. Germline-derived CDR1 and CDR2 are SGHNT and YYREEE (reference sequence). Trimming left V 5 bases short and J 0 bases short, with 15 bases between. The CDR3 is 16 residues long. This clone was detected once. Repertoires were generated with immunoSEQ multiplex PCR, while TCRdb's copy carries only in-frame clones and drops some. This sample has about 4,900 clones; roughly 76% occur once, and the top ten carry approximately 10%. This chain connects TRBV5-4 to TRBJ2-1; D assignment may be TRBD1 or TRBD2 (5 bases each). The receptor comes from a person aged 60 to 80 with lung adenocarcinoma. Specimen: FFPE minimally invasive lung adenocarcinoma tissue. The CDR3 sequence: CASSPGPYSSYNEQFF. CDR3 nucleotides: TGTGCCAGCAGTCCGGGACCCTATAGCTCCTACAATGAGCAGTTCTTC.